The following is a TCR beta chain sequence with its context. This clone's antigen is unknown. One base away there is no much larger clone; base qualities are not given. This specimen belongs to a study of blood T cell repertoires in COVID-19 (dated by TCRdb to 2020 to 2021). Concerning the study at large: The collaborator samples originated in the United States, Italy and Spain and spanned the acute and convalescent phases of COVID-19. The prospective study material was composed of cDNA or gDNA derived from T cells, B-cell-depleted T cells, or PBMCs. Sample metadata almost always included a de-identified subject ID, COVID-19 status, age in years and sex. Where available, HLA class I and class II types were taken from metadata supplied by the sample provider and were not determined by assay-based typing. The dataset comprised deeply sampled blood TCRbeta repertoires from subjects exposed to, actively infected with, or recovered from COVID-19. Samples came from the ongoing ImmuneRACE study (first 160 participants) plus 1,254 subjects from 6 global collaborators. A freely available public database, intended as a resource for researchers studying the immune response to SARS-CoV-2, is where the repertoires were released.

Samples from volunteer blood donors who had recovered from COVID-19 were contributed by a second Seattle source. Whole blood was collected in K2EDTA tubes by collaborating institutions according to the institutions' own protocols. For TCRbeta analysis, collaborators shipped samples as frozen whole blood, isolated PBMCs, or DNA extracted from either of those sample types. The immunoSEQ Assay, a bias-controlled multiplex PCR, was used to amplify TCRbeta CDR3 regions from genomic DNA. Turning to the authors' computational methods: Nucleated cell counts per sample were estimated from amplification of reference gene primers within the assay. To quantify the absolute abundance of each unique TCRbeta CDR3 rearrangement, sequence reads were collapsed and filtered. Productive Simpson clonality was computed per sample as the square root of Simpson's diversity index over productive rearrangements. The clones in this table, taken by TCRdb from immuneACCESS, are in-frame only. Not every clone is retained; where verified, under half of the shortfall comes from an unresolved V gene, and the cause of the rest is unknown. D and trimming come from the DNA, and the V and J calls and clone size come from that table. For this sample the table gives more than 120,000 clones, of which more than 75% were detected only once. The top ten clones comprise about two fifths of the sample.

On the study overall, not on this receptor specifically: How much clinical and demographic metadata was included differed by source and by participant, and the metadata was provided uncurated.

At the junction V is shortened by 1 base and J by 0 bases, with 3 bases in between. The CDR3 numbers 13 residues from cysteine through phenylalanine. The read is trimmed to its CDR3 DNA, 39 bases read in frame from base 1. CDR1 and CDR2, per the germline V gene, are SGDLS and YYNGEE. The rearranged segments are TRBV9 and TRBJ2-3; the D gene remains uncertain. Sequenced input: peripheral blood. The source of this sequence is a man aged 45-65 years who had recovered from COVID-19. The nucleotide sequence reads TGTGCCAGCAGCGTATCTAGCACAGATACGCAGTATTTT. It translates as CASSVSSTDTQYF.